This is a list of T cell receptor beta chains from one sample in a study of T cell repertoires in cytomegalovirus infection. TCRdb re-derived calls from the reads in MiXCR, one entry per CDR3 protein. The sample lists roughly 500,000 distinct CDR3 sequences, roughly a third occurring once. No antigen has been assigned to these receptors. The sample in question was cultured PBMCs, obtained from culture after CMV antigen stimulation. The source is a human donor in good health (CMV status not recorded). Some clones in this sample may be carry-over from other donors' samples. The CDR3 runs from the conserved cysteine through the conserved F or W. A D gene is named only where the DNA matches it firmly. Size tells how often a clone was seen (once, few, many) or the class of an expanded clone, and some rows leave it out.

d_gene | j_gene | v_gene | abundance | CDR3nt | CDR3aa
TRBD2 | TRBJ2-3 | TRBV6-2/TRBV6-3 | many | TGTGCCAGCAGTCAGAATATAGCGGGAGGAGCAGATACGCAGTATTTT | CASSQNIAGGADTQYF
. | TRBJ2-7 | TRBV7-6 | . | TGTGCCAGCAGCTTAGAAAGTTCGGACAGCTACGAGCAGTACTTC | CASSLESSDSYEQYF
. | TRBJ2-7 | TRBV2 | . | TGTGCAAGCACGGGGGCGATGGCCTACGAGCAGTACTTC | CASTGAMAYEQYF
TRBD2 | TRBJ2-1 | TRBV4-3 | . | TGCGCCAGCAGCTATGGGATAGCGGGAGGGGATGAGCAGTTCTTC | CASSYGIAGGDEQFF
TRBD1 | TRBJ1-5 | TRBV12-3/TRBV12-4 | . | TGTGCCAGCAGTTTGGGACAGGACACAAGGAATCAGCCCCAGCATTTT | CASSLGQDTRNQPQHF
. | TRBJ2-5 | TRBV7-3 | . | TGTGCCAGCAGCTTCCGGGCGAGCGGGGAGACCCAGTACTTC | CASSFRASGETQYF
. | TRBJ2-7 | TRBV27 | few | TGTGCCAGCAGTTCACCGGGACTCCCTTTTACCGAGCAGTACTTC | CASSSPGLPFTEQYF
TRBD2 | TRBJ2-1 | TRBV11-3 | . | TGTGCCAGCAGGTCTAGCGGGGAGCAGCCGTTCTTC | CASRSSGEQPFF
. | TRBJ1-1 | TRBV6-1 | many | TGTGCCAGCAGCTCCGGTCTGAACACTGAAGCTTTCTTT | CASSSGLNTEAFF
. | TRBJ1-4 | TRBV28 | . | TGTGCCAGCAGTTTCACCTACTCGGGAAAACTGTTTTTT | CASSFTYSGKLFF
TRBD2 | TRBJ2-1 | TRBV11-2 | . | TGTGCCAGCAGCTCAGACTTAGGAGCGGGATACAATGAGCAGTTCTTC | CASSSDLGAGYNEQFF
. | TRBJ1-5 | TRBV6-1 | few | TGTGCCAGCAGTGAAGGACAACTAAATCAGCCCCAGCATTTT | CASSEGQLNQPQHF
. | TRBJ2-2 | TRBV6-6 | few | TGTGCCAGCAGTTCGAGGACCCGAGGGGACACCGGGGAGCTGTTTTTT | CASSSRTRGDTGELFF
. | TRBJ1-6 | TRBV12-3/TRBV12-4 | . | TGTGCCAGCAGTTTAGCGTTGGGCCGGGGGTCACCCCTCCACTTT | CASSLALGRGSPLHF
. | TRBJ2-3 | TRBV20-1 | . | TGCAGTGCTAGACTAGGGGGGGTAGATACGCAGTATTTT | CSARLGGVDTQYF
TRBD2 | TRBJ2-1 | TRBV7-2 | . | TGTGCCAGCAGCTTCCAACAGCCGGGACTAGCGGGACATGAGCAGTTCTTC | CASSFQQPGLAGHEQFF
TRBD2 | TRBJ2-3 | TRBV7-3 | few | TGTGCCAGCAGCTTAGGACTAGCGGGATTTGATACGCAGTATTTT | CASSLGLAGFDTQYF
. | TRBJ1-1 | TRBV12-3/TRBV12-4 | few | TGTGCCAGCAGGGCCCGGACAGACCCTGACACTGAAGCTTTCTTT | CASRARTDPDTEAFF
TRBD2 | TRBJ2-7 | TRBV5-5 | . | TGTGCCAGCAGCTTTAGCGGGAGGGTAACCCACGAGCAGTACTTC | CASSFSGRVTHEQYF
TRBD2 | TRBJ2-1 | TRBV6-2/TRBV6-3 | . | TGTGCCAGCAGGGGTGGGGGACTAGCGGGAGTCAATGAGCAGTTCTTC | CASRGGGLAGVNEQFF
TRBD2 | TRBJ2-3 | TRBV4-1 | . | TGCGCCAGCAGCCAAGTAGCGGGAGGAGACACAGATACGCAGTATTTT | CASSQVAGGDTDTQYF
TRBD2 | TRBJ2-5 | TRBV27 | . | TGTGCGTCGGCGCATCTAGCGGAAGAGACCCAGTACTTC | CASAHLAEETQYF
TRBD2 | TRBJ2-7 | TRBV27 | . | TGTGCCAGCAGTCGCCTAGGGCCAGAGGGAGGGAACTACGAGCAGTACTTC | CASSRLGPEGGNYEQYF